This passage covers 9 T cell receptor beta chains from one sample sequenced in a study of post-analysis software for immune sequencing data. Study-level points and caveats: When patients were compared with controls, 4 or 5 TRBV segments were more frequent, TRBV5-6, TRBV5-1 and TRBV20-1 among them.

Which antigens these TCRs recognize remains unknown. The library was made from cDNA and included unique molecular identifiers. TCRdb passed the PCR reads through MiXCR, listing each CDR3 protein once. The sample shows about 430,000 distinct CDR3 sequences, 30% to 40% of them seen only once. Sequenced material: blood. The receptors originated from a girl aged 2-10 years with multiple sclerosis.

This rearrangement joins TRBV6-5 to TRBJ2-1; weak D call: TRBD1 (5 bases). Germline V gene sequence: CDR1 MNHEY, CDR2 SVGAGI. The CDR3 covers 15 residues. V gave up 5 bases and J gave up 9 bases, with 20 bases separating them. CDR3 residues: CASSPTEPRIFEQFF. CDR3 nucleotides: TGTGCCAGCAGTCCGACAGAACCTCGCATTTTTGAGCAGTTCTTC.

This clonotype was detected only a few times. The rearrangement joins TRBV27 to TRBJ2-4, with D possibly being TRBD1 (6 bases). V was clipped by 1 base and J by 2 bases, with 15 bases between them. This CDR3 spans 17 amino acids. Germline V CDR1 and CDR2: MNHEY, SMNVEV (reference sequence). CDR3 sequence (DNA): TGTGCCAGCAGTTTATTTCCAGGGGATTCAACCAAAAACATTCAGTACTTC. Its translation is CASSLFPGDSTKNIQYF.

The CDR3 loop is CSARVTDRGFTEAFF. The CDR3 bases are TGCAGTGCTAGAGTTACGGACAGGGGGTTTACTGAAGCTTTCTTT. The V and J genes are TRBV20-1 and TRBJ1-1, with 10 bases identical to TRBD1. The CDR3 spans 15 residues. J lost 5 bases, V lost 1 base, and 7 bases had no gene match. From germline, CDR1 is DFQATT and CDR2 SNEGSKA (reference sequence).

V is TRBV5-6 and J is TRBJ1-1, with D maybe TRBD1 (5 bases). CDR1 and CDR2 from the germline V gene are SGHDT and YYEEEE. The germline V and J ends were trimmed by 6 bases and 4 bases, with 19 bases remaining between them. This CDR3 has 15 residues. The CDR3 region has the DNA TGTGCCAGCAAACCGACAGCCTATTCGGGCACTGAAGCTTTCTTT. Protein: CASKPTAYSGTEAFF.

The CDR3, as DNA: TGTGCCAGCAGTCCTCCGGGGGGTAGCCAAGAGACCCAGTACTTC. Its translation: CASSPPGGSQETQYF. The genes are TRBV6-6 and TRBJ2-5, with 7 bases aligning to TRBD2. V gave up 5 bases and J gave up 1 base; unmatched junction bases: 7. The CDR3 extends over 15 amino acids. CDR1 is MNHNY, CDR2 SVGAGI, per germline (reference sequence).

The CDR3 DNA reads as TGTGCCAGCAGCTTAGATACGGCCGAGCAGTACTTC. This sequence encodes CASSLDTAEQYF. The rearrangement joins TRBV11-2 to TRBJ2-7; no definite D call. CDR1 and CDR2 (germline): SGHAT, FQNNGV. The CDR3 covers 12 residues. V lost 0 bases to trimming and J lost 6 bases, with 6 bases between them.

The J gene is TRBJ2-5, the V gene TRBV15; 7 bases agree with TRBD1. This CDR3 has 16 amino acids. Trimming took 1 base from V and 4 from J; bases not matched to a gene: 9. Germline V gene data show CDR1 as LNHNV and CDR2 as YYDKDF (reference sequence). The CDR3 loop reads CATSRGSTQGLETQYF. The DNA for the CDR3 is TGTGCCACCAGCAGAGGGTCCACACAGGGGTTAGAGACCCAGTACTTC. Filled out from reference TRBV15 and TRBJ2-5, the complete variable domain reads DAMVIQNPRYQVTQFGKPVTLSCSQTLNHNVMYWYQQKSSQAPKLLFHYYDKDFNNEADTPDNFQSRRPNTSFCFLDIRSPGLGDTAMYLCATSRGSTQGLETQYFGPGTRLLVL.

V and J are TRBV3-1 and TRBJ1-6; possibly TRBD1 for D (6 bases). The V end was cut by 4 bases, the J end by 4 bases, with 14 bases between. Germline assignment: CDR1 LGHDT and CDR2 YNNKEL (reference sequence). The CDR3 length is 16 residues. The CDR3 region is CASSPRTEAYNSPLHF. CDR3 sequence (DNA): TGTGCCAGCAGCCCGCGGACAGAAGCTTATAATTCACCCCTCCACTTT. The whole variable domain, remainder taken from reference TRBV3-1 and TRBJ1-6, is DTAVSQTPKYLVTQMGNDKSIKCEQNLGHDTMYWYKQDSKKFLKIMFSYNNKELIINETVPNRFSPKSPDKAHLNLHINSLELGDSAVYFCASSPRTEAYNSPLHFGNGTRLTVT.

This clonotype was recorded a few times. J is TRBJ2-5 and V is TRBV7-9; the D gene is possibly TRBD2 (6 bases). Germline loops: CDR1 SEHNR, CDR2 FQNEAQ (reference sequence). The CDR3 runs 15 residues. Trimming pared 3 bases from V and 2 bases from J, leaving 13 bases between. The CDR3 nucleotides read TGTGCCAGCAGCTTTGAGGGACTGCCTCAAGAGACCCAGTACTTC. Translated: CASSFEGLPQETQYF.